These T cell receptor beta chains were read from a single sample in a study of T cell responses to AZD1222 COVID-19 vaccine. Sequenced by immunoSEQ multiplex PCR; TCRdb stores in-frame clones only, minus some. Of roughly 110,000 clones in the sample, more than 70% were seen once. This specimen consisted of peripheral blood, obtained on day 0 of AZD1222 vaccination. These TCRs come from an adult in good health. The CDR3 runs from the conserved cysteine through the conserved F or W. D genes are given only for firm matches. Clone size is shown for a subset of rows, as once, few, many or a class of expanded clone.

size,J,D,V,DNA,CDR3
.,TRBJ1-1,.,TRBV3-1/TRBV3-2,TGTGCCAGCAGCCTATCACAGGGAACTGAAGCTTTCTTT,CASSLSQGTEAFF
.,TRBJ1-2,.,TRBV6-2/TRBV6-3,TGTGCCAGCAGTTCCTCGGACTATGGCTACACCTTC,CASSSSDYGYTF
.,TRBJ2-5,TRBD1,TRBV24-1,TGTGCCACCAGTGCCCCCGGGCGACAGGGGGCTAGGGAGACCCAGTACTTC,CATSAPGRQGARETQYF
.,TRBJ2-2,.,TRBV27,TGTGCCAGCAGTTACACGAACACCGGGGAGCTGTTTTTT,CASSYTNTGELFF
.,TRBJ2-1,.,TRBV7-8,TGTGCCAGCAGCTTAGTAGATTCACGGTTGAGGAGCTCCTACAATGAGCAGTTCTTC,CASSLVDSRLRSSYNEQFF
.,TRBJ1-2,.,TRBV24-1,TGTGCCACCTCCTCTCCATTCGGTGGCTACACCTTC,CATSSPFGGYTF
.,TRBJ2-1,.,TRBV30,TGTGCCTGGAACCGAGGACAGACCTCCTACAATGAGCAGTTCTTC,CAWNRGQTSYNEQFF
.,TRBJ2-1,TRBD2,TRBV7-2,TGTGCCAGCAGCTTAGGGACTAGCGGGCACAATGAGCAGTTCTTC,CASSLGTSGHNEQFF
.,TRBJ2-2,.,TRBV27,TGTGCCAGCAGTTTCCTTCGACCGGGCACGAACACCGGGGAGCTGTTTTTT,CASSFLRPGTNTGELFF
few,TRBJ1-2,TRBD1,TRBV6-1,TGTGCCAGCAGTGTCTCGGGGGACAGAATAAACTATGGCTACACCTTC,CASSVSGDRINYGYTF
.,TRBJ1-3,.,TRBV12-3/TRBV12-4,TGTGCCAGCAGTTTAGGGACTGGAAACACCATATATTTT,CASSLGTGNTIYF
once,TRBJ2-7,TRBD2,TRBV5-1,TGCGCCAGCAGCTTGGAGGGGACTAGCTACTCCTACGAGCAGTACTTC,CASSLEGTSYSYEQYF
once,TRBJ2-1,.,TRBV28,TGTGCCAGCAGTTCCCCGGGAGACCGCTACAATGAGCAGTTCTTC,CASSSPGDRYNEQFF
few,TRBJ1-5,TRBD1,TRBV9,TGTGCCAGCAGCCCGAAAGTACAGGGGCAGCCCCAGCATTTT,CASSPKVQGQPQHF
few,TRBJ2-3,.,TRBV5-6,TGTGCCAGCAGCTTACGCGGGATCAAGGGGGATACGCAGTATTTT,CASSLRGIKGDTQYF
.,TRBJ1-5,.,TRBV28,TGTGCCAGCAGCTATCAGGAGGCCCGGCAGCCCCAGCATTTT,CASSYQEARQPQHF
.,TRBJ1-6,.,TRBV14,TGTGCCAGCTCCCCCCAGGGGACTAATTCACCCCTCCACTTT,CASSPQGTNSPLHF
.,TRBJ2-7,.,TRBV7-6,TGTGCCAGCAGCCAAGCCAGGCTGGACGAGCAGTACTTC,CASSQARLDEQYF
.,TRBJ1-5,.,TRBV6-1,TGTGCCAGCAGTGAAATCCCCCCGGGAGCGTATAGCAATCAGCCCCAGCATTTT,CASSEIPPGAYSNQPQHF
.,TRBJ2-1,.,TRBV27,TGTGCCAGCTCTCAACAGGGCAATGAGCAGTTCTTC,CASSQQGNEQFF
.,TRBJ2-1,.,TRBV19,TGTGCCAGTAGTACCCTGGCCTTCTCCTACAATGAGCAGTTCTTC,CASSTLAFSYNEQFF
few,TRBJ2-1,.,TRBV7-3,TGTGCCAGCAGCTTAGGAGTGGGCTACAATGAGCAGTTCTTC,CASSLGVGYNEQFF
.,TRBJ2-2,TRBD2,TRBV11-3,TGTGCCAGCAGCCCCCAGAGTCCTTCTAGCGGGAACACCGGGGAGCTGTTTTTT,CASSPQSPSSGNTGELFF
.,TRBJ2-7,TRBD1,TRBV18,TGTGCCAGCTCACCAGGGACAGGGTTCAGCTACGAGCAGTACTTC,CASSPGTGFSYEQYF
.,TRBJ1-5,TRBD1,TRBV2,TGTGCCAGCAGTGGTAGGGGGCGCCCCGGAAGCAATCAGCCCCAGCATTTT,CASSGRGRPGSNQPQHF
.,TRBJ1-2,.,TRBV18,TGTGCCAGCTCACCAAACTCAGAGGGAGATGGCTACACCTTC,CASSPNSEGDGYTF
.,TRBJ2-3,TRBD1,TRBV19,TGTGCCAGTAAGGGGACAGGTGCGGATACGCAGTATTTT,CASKGTGADTQYF
.,TRBJ2-7,.,TRBV21-1,TGTGCCAGCAGCAAACTAGCGGGAGTTATTCTGGGTAGGTCCTACGAGCAGTACTTC,CASSKLAGVILGRSYEQYF
.,TRBJ1-5,TRBD1,TRBV4-2,TGTGCCAGCAGCCAAGAAGGGGGGACAGGGAATCAGCCCCAGCATTTT,CASSQEGGTGNQPQHF
.,TRBJ1-1,.,TRBV29-1,TGCAGCGTCGATGGACAGACGAACACTGAAGCTTTCTTT,CSVDGQTNTEAFF
.,TRBJ2-5,.,TRBV15,TGTGCCACCAGCAGTTCGGGACCCCAAGAGACCCAGTACTTC,CATSSSGPQETQYF
.,TRBJ2-7,TRBD1,TRBV6-2/TRBV6-3,TGTGCCAGCAGTTACAATCGACAGGGGTATGGATACGAGCAGTACTTC,CASSYNRQGYGYEQYF
.,TRBJ2-1,.,TRBV21-1,TGTGCCAGCAGCAAACGGCCACAGGGAAGTAATGAGCAGTTCTTC,CASSKRPQGSNEQFF
.,TRBJ2-3,.,TRBV7-9,TGTGCCAGCAGCTTAACAGGGAGCACAGATACGCAGTATTTT,CASSLTGSTDTQYF
.,TRBJ1-5,.,TRBV27,TGTGCCAGCAGGCCGAACAAGGGAGGAATGTATTTT,CASRPNKGGMYF
.,TRBJ2-7,.,TRBV7-9,TGTGCCAGCAGCCGAGAGAAGGGAGCTGTCTACGAGCAGTACTTC,CASSREKGAVYEQYF
.,TRBJ2-5,.,TRBV30,TGTGCCTGGGCTGAAGGGGGAGAGGGCCAAGAGACCCAGTACTTC,CAWAEGGEGQETQYF
.,TRBJ1-2,TRBD1,TRBV7-2,TGTGCCAGCAGCTTAACAGGGGGTGGCTACACCTTC,CASSLTGGGYTF
.,TRBJ2-7,TRBD1,TRBV29-1,TGCAGCGTCGTTGGGACAGGCGAGCAGTACTTC,CSVVGTGEQYF
once,TRBJ2-7,.,TRBV12-2,TGTGCAAGTCGCCACGTTGGGGCTCGAGCGGTAATCTTGAAGCAGTACTTC,CASRHVGARAVILKQYF
.,TRBJ2-1,TRBD2,TRBV12-5,TGTGCTAGTGGTTCGAAGCGCCTCGGGGGGGCGACCTACAATGAGCAGTTCTTC,CASGSKRLGGATYNEQFF
.,TRBJ2-2,TRBD2,TRBV7-3,TGTGCCAGCAGCTCACGGACTAGCGGGAGGGTTACCGGGGAGCTGTTTTTT,CASSSRTSGRVTGELFF
.,TRBJ2-1,.,TRBV27,TGTGCCAGCAGTCTCACCTGGGGTTTCGGCGATGAGCAGTTCTTC,CASSLTWGFGDEQFF
.,TRBJ1-1,TRBD1,TRBV19,TGTGCCAGTAGTATATCCTCAGGGGGGACTGAAGCTTTCTTT,CASSISSGGTEAFF
.,TRBJ2-2,.,TRBV24-1,TGTGCCACCAGTGATTTGGCCGCGGGACCGAACACCGGGGAGCTGTTTTTT,CATSDLAAGPNTGELFF
.,TRBJ1-3,.,TRBV19,TGTGCCAGTAGTATAGATCCCGGGGGAAACACCATATATTTT,CASSIDPGGNTIYF
.,TRBJ1-5,.,TRBV3-1/TRBV3-2,TGTGCCAGCAGCCTTAGTGCAGGCAATCAGCCCCAGCATTTT,CASSLSAGNQPQHF
.,TRBJ2-2,.,TRBV29-1,TGCAGCGTCTTCACGGTGGAGGGTGGAAACACCGGGGAGCTGTTTTTT,CSVFTVEGGNTGELFF
.,TRBJ2-4,.,TRBV28,TGTGCCAGCAGGACGGGAAACATTCAGTACTTC,CASRTGNIQYF
once,TRBJ2-1,TRBD2,TRBV30,TGTGCCTGGAGCCTGGGGGGGGGCTCCTACAATGAGCAGTTCTTC,CAWSLGGGSYNEQFF
.,TRBJ1-5,.,TRBV2,TGTGCCAGCAGTTTGGGGCCAAATCAGCCCCAGCATTTT,CASSLGPNQPQHF
.,TRBJ1-2,.,TRBV28,TGTGCCAGCAGTTTTTCGCTTCCCGGTGTGAGTGGCTACACCTTC,CASSFSLPGVSGYTF
.,TRBJ1-1,.,TRBV19,TGTGCCAGTAGGGACAAGATGAACACTGAAGCTTTCTTT,CASRDKMNTEAFF
.,TRBJ2-1,.,TRBV5-6,TGTGCCAGCAGCGCTCTCAGCGTCAATGAGCAGTTCTTC,CASSALSVNEQFF
.,TRBJ1-2,.,TRBV5-6,TGTGCCAGCAGCTTAACAGGAGCTAACTATGGCTACACCTTC,CASSLTGANYGYTF